Listed here is a single T cell receptor beta chain. Participants came from 24 US areas, aged about 18 to 89 years. Measured with immunoSEQ multiplex PCR; TCRdb has only the in-frame clones, and not every one. The table records around 480,000 clones, roughly 90% of them present only once. Germline V gives CDR1 DFQATT, CDR2 SNEGSKA (reference sequence). The CDR3 runs to 15 residues. J was trimmed by 5 bases and V by 3 bases; bases with no gene match: 8. This record belongs to a study of blood T cell repertoires in COVID-19. As for the study in general: COVID-19 samples, acute and convalescent, were from the United States, Italy and Spain. Sample material is recorded as cDNA or gDNA derived from T cells, B-cell-depleted T cells, or PBMCs.

The J gene is TRBJ2-7, the V gene TRBV20-1; TRBD2 matches at 12 bases. The receptor was isolated from a woman under 30 who had recovered from COVID-19. Sequenced: PBMCs or T cells enriched from blood (not recorded which). The CDR3 sequence: CSASGLAGGRHEQYF. CDR3 bases: TGCAGTGCTAGTGGGCTAGCGGGGGGGCGGCACGAGCAGTACTTC.